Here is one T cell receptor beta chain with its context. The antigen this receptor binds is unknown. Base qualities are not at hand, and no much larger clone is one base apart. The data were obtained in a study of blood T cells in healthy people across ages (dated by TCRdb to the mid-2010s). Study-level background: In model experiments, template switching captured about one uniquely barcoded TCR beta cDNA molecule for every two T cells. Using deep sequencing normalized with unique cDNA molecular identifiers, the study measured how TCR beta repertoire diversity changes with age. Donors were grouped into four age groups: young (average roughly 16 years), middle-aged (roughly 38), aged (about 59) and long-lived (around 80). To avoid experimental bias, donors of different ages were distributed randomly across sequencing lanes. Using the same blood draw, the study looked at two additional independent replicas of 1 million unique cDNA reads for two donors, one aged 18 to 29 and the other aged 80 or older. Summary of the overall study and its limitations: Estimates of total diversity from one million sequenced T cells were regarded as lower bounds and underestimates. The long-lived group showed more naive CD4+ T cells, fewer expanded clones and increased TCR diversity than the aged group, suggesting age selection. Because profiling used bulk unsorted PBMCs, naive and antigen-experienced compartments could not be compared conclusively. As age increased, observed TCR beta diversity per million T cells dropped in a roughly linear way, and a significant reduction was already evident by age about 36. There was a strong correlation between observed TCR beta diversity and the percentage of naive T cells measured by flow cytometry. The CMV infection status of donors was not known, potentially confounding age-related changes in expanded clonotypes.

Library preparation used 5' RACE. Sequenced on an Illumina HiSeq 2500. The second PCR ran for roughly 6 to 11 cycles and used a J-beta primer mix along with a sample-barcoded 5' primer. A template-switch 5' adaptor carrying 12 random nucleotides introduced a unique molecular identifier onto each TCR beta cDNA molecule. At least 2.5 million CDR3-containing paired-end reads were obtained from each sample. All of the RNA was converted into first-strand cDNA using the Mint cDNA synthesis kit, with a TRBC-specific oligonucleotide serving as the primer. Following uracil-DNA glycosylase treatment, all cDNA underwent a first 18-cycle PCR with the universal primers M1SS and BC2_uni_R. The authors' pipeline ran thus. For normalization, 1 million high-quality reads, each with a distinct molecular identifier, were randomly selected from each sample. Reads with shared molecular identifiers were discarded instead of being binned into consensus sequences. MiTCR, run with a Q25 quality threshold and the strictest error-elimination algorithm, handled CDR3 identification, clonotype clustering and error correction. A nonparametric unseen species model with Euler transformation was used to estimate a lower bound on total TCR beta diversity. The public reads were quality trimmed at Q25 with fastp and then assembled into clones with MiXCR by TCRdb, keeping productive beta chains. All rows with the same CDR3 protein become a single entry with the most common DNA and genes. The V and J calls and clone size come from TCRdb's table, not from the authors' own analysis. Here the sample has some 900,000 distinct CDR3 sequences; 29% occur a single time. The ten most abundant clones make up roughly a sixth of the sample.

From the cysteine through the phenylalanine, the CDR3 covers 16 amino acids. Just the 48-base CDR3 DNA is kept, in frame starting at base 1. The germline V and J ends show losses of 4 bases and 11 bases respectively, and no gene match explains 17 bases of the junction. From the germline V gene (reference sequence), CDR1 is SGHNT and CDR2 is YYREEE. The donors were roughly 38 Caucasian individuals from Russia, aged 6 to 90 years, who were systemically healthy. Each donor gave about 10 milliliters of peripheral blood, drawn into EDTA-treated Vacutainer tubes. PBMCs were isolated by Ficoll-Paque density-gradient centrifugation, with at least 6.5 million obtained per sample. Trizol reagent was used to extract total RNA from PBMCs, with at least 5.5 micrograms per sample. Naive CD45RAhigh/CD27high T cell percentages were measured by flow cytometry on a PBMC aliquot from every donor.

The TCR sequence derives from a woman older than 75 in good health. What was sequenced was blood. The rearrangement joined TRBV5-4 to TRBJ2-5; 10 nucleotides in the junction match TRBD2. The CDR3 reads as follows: CASSPPASGGLNEQYF. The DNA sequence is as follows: TGTGCCAGCAGCCCCCCCGCTAGCGGGGGCCTCAATGAGCAGTACTTC.